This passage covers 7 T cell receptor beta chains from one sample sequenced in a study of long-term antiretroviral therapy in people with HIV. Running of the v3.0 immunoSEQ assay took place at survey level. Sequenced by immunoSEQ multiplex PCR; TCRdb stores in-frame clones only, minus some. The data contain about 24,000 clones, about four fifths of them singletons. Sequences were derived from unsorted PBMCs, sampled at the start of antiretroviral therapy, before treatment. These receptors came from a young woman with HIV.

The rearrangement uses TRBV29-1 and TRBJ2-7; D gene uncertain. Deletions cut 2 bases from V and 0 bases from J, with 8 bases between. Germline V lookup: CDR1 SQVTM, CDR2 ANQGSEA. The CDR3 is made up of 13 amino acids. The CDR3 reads CSVELQTSYEQYF. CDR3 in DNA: TGCAGCGTTGAACTTCAGACCTCCTACGAGCAGTACTTC.

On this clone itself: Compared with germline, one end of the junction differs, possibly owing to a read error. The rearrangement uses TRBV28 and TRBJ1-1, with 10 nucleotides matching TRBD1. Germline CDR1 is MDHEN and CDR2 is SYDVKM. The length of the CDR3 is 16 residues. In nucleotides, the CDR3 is TGTGCCAGCAGTGCCTTCGAGGGGGACAGGGGAAGCGGCGCCCCTTTT. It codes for CASSAFEGDRGSGAPF.

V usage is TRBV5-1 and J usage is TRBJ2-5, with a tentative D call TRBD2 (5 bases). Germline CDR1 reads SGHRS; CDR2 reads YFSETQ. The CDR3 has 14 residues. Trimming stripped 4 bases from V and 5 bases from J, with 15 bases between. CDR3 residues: CASSLVRGWETQYF. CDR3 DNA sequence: TGCGCCAGCAGCCTAGTTCGAGGGTGGGAGACCCAGTACTTC.

The CDR3 is CAIRPPLGDEQFF. In nucleotides, the CDR3 is TGTGCCATCAGACCCCCCTTGGGCGATGAGCAGTTCTTC. The chain links TRBV10-3 to TRBJ2-1, with D unclear. CDR1 ENHRY and CDR2 SYGVKD come from the germline V gene. Trimming shortened V by 6 bases and J by 8 bases, and 14 bases separated the two germline ends. The CDR3 has 13 residues.

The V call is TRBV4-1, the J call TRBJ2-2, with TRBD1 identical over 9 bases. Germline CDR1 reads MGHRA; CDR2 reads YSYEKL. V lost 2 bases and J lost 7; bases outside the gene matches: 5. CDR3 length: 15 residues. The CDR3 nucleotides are TGCGCCAGCAGCCAATCACAGGGGGCAGTCGGGGAGCTGTTTTTT. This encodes CASSQSQGAVGELFF.

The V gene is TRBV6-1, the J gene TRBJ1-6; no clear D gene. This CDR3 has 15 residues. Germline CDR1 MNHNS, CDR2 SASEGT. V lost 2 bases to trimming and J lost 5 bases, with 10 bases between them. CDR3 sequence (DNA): TGTGCCAGCAGTGAATGGTACGGAAATAATTCACCCCTCCACTTT. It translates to CASSEWYGNNSPLHF.

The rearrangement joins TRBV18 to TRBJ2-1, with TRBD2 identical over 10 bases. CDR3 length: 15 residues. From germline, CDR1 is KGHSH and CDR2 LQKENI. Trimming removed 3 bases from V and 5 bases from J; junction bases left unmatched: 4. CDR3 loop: CASSPGLAGDNEQFF. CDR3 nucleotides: TGTGCCAGCTCACCTGGGCTAGCGGGGGACAATGAGCAGTTCTTC.